This T cell receptor (beta chain) is drawn from a study of cytomegalovirus exposure and HLA in healthy donors. General study findings and limits: Presence/absence analyses treated sequencing depth as roughly uniform across donors.

The CDR3 is 15 amino acids. Germline lookup yields CDR1 SEHNR and CDR2 FQNEAQ (reference sequence). Trimming left V 8 bases short and J 2 bases short, with 16 bases between. This clone was picked up a small number of times. Its antigen is unidentified. PCR involved 60 Vbeta and 13 Jbeta primers. Profiled with immunoSEQ multiplex PCR; TCRdb holds only in-frame clones, not every one. The table records 140,000 or so clones, 80% to 85% of them present only once. The TCR comes from a boy younger than 10 in good health and CMV-seronegative. Sample: PBMCs. This rearrangement joins TRBV7-9 to TRBJ1-5; D possibly corresponds to TRBD1 (6 bases). CDR3 sequence (DNA): TGTGCCAGCCAAGGGGGAGTATCTGGCAATCAGCCCCAGCATTTT. It specifies CASQGGVSGNQPQHF.